This T cell receptor beta chain was profiled in a study of memory CD4+ T cells and cytomegalovirus serostatus. Study-wide results and caveats: A US-trained random forest predicted CMV serostatus with median AUC around 0.93.

This clone appeared a single time. Its target is not known. The sort gate was single viable CD3+CD4+CD8-CD45RO+ cells for memory CD4+ T cells. The CDR3 length is 14 residues. The V end was cut by 1 base, the J end by 6 bases, with 10 bases between. Per germline, CDR1 KGHSH and CDR2 LQKENI. Sequencing was performed with immunoSEQ multiplex PCR; in TCRdb, only in-frame clones are kept and a portion is missing. Of some 66,000 clones detected, about 75% appear once; the ten largest clones hold approximately 4.5%. The sequenced sample consisted of memory CD4+ T cells from blood. The genes are TRBV18 and TRBJ1-5, with D perhaps TRBD1 (6 bases). The sequence came from an adult in good health and CMV-seropositive. Here the CDR3 reads CASSPRQGSQPQHF. The CDR3 DNA sequence: TGTGCCAGCTCACCACGCCAGGGGTCTCAGCCCCAGCATTTT.